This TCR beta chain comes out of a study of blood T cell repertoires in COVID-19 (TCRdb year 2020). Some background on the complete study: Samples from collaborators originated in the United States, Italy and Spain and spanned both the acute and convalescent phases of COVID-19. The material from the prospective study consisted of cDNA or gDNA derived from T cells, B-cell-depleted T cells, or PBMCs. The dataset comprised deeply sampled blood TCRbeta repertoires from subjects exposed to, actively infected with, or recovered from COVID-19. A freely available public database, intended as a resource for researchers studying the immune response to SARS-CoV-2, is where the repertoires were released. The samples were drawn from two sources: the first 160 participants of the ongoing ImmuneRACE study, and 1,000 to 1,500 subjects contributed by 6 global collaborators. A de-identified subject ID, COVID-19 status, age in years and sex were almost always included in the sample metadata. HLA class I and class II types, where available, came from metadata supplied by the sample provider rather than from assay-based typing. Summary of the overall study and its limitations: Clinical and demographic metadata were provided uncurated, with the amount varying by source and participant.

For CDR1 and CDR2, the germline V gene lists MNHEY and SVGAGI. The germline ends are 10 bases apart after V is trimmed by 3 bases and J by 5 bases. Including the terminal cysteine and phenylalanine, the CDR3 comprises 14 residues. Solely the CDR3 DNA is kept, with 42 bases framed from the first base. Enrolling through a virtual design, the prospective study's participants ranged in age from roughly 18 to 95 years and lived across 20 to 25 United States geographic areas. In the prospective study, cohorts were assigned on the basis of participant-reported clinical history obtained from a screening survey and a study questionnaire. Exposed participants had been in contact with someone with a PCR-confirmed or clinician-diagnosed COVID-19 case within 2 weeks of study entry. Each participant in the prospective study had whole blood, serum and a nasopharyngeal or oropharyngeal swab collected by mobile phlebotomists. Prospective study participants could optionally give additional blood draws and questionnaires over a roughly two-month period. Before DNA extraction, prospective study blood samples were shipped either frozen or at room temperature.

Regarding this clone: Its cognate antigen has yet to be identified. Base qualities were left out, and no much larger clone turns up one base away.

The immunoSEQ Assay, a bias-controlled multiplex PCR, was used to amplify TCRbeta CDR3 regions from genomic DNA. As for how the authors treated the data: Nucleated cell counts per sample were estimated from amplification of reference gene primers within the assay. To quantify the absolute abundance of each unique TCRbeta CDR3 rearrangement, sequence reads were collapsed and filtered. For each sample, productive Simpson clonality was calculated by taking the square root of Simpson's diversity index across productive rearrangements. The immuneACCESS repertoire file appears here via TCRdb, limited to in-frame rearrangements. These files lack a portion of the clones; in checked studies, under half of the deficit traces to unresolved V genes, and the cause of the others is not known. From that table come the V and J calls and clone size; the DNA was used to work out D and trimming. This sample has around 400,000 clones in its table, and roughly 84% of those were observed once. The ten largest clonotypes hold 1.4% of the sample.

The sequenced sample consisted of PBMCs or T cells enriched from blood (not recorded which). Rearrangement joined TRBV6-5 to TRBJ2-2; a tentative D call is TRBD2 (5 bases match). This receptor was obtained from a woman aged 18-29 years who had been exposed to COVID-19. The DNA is TGTGCCAGCAGTTATACGGGATCGACCGGGGAGCTGTTTTTT. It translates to CASSYTGSTGELFF.